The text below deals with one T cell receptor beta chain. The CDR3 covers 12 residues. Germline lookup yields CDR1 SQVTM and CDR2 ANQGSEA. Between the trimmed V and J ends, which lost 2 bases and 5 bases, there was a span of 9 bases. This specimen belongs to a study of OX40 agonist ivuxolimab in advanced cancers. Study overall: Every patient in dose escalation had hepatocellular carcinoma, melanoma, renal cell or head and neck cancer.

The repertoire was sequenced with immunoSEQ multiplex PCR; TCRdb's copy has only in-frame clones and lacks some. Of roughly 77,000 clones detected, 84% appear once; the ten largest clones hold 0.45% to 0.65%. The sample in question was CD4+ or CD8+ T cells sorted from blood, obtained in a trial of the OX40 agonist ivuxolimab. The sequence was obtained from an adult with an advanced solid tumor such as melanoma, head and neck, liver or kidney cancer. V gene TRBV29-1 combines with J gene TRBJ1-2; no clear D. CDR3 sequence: CSVERQRYGYTF. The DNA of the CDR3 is TGCAGCGTTGAACGGCAACGGTATGGCTACACCTTC.